This entry lists 31 T cell receptor beta chains sequenced from one sample in a study of TIL therapy for anti-PD-1-resistant metastatic lung cancer. The time point here: pre-treatment sample, taken before nivolumab and TIL therapy. Sequencing used immunoSEQ v3. Some clones are missing from TCRdb's copy, which holds only in-frame ones; the method was immunoSEQ multiplex PCR. The sample holds tens of thousands of clones, over 70% seen once. The source material was blood, sampled at baseline. The source is a person aged 25 to 79 with non-small cell lung cancer.

This clone was seen only once. This rearrangement joins TRBV5-1 to TRBJ2-2; 8 bases line up with TRBD1. The germline V gene encodes CDR1 SGHRS and CDR2 YFSETQ. This CDR3 spans 15 amino acids. V was pared by 3 bases and J by 6 bases, with 7 bases of the junction left unmatched. For the CDR3, the DNA is TGCGCCAGCAGCTCCGACGGACAGGGCGCCGGGGAGCTGTTTTTT. Its translation: CASSSDGQGAGELFF.

V is TRBV27 and J is TRBJ2-5; 9 bases are shared with TRBD2. The V segment lost 5 bases and the J segment 5 bases; nucleotides outside the gene matches: 15. This CDR3 has 17 amino acids. In germline, CDR1 is MNHEY, CDR2 SMNVEV (reference sequence). The CDR3 is CASSKGPPGGGAETQYF. CDR3 in DNA: TGTGCCAGCAGTAAGGGACCCCCGGGCGGGGGGGCGGAGACCCAGTACTTC.

The rearrangement links TRBV6-6 to TRBJ1-1, with D tentatively TRBD1 (5 bases). Trimming pared 6 bases from V and 6 bases from J, leaving 14 bases between. The CDR3 runs 13 residues. CDR1 is MNHNY, CDR2 SVGAGI, per germline (reference sequence). The DNA of the CDR3 is TGTGCCAGCAGAAGCCGGGACCCCCCTGAAGCTTTCTTT. Protein product: CASRSRDPPEAFF.

J is TRBJ1-1 and V is TRBV27; no clear D gene. The CDR3 spans 13 residues. V was trimmed by 1 base and J by 2 bases, leaving 5 bases between them. Looked up from germline, CDR1 is MNHEY and CDR2 is SMNVEV (reference sequence). The CDR3 nucleotides are TGTGCCAGCAGTTTATATACCAACACTGAAGCTTTCTTT. Its protein is CASSLYTNTEAFF.

This clone was recorded only once. The gene calls are TRBV9 and TRBJ1-3; a weak D match, TRBD1 (5 bases). Germline CDR1 is SGDLS and CDR2 is YYNGEE. The CDR3 spans 15 residues. Trimming stripped 0 bases from V and 1 base from J, with 8 bases between. In DNA form, the CDR3 reads TGTGCCAGCAGCGTAGGAAGGGGATCTGGAAACACCATATATTTT. Residues: CASSVGRGSGNTIYF.

This clone was detected once. This chain links TRBV11-2 with TRBJ2-3; 13 bases match TRBD2. From germline, CDR1 is SGHAT and CDR2 FQNNGV. This CDR3 is 15 amino acids long. V was pared by 5 bases and J by 7 bases, with 6 bases of the junction left unmatched. The CDR3 nucleotides are TGTGCCAGCAGCGGACTAGCGGGAGAGAATAATACGCAGTATTTT. Amino acids: CASSGLAGENNTQYF.

In DNA, the CDR3 is TGTGCCAGCAGCAACTCGCGAGGGATAAGCCGGGGCCGCGCAGATACGCAGTATTTT. It translates to CASSNSRGISRGRADTQYF. The chain carries TRBV21-1 and TRBJ2-3. TRBV21-1 is tagged as a pseudogene. This CDR3 comprises 19 residues.

The V call is TRBV2, the J call TRBJ2-3; perhaps TRBD2 as D (13 bases). Germline lookup yields CDR1 SNHLY and CDR2 FYNNEI. This CDR3 comprises 22 residues. Trimming removed 0 bases at V and 4 bases at J, with 32 bases between. CDR3 DNA: TGTGCCAGCAGTGAAGCGCGGGGACAGGGGGCGACTAGCGGGAGGAGGGCAGATACGCAGTATTTT. Residues: CASSEARGQGATSGRRADTQYF.

The V and J genes are TRBV27 and TRBJ2-5; D is ambiguous. The V gene's germline CDR1 is MNHEY and CDR2 SMNVEV (reference sequence). V was clipped by 2 bases and J by 3 bases, with 4 bases between them. The CDR3 consists of 12 residues. CDR3 nucleotide sequence: TGTGCCAGCAGTTTAGGAGAAGAGACCCAGTACTTC. Amino acid sequence: CASSLGEETQYF.

The chain joins TRBV7-8 to TRBJ2-2; 8 bases align to TRBD2. This CDR3 contains 15 residues. V gave up 3 bases and J gave up 7 bases; unmatched junction bases: 7. Looked up from germline, CDR1 is SGHVS and CDR2 is FQNEAQ. The CDR3 protein is CASSFSGIRVGELFF. Here the CDR3 DNA reads TGTGCCAGCAGCTTTAGCGGGATTAGAGTCGGGGAGCTGTTTTTT.

The genes are TRBV28 and TRBJ2-7, with TRBD1 identical over 9 bases. There are 14 residues in the CDR3. CDR1 and CDR2 (germline): MDHEN, SYDVKM. V shed 8 bases and J 5 bases; nucleotides not matched to a gene: 10. Here the CDR3 reads CASHSGQGRNEQYF. The CDR3 DNA reads as TGTGCCAGCCACTCGGGACAGGGCAGGAACGAGCAGTACTTC. Variable domain in full (rest from reference TRBV28 and TRBJ2-7): DVKVTQSSRYLVKRTGEKVFLECVQDMDHENMFWYRQDPGLGLRLIYFSYDVKMKEKGDIPEGYSVSREKKERFSLILESASTNQTSMYLCASHSGQGRNEQYFGPGTRLTVT.

The chain combines TRBV27 with TRBJ2-2; D call uncertain. The germline gives CDR1 MNHEY, CDR2 SMNVEV (reference sequence). Trimming removed 3 bases from V and 5 bases from J, with 10 bases in between. The CDR3 is 14 residues long. DNA of the CDR3: TGTGCCAGCAGTTTTGGCAGCCTTACCGGGGAGCTGTTTTTT. This encodes CASSFGSLTGELFF.

The V call is TRBV9, the J call TRBJ1-1; D gene unclear. Per germline, CDR1 SGDLS and CDR2 YYNGEE. The V end was cut by 0 bases, the J end by 7 bases, with 10 bases between. The CDR3 extends over 13 amino acids. CDR3 nucleotides: TGTGCCAGCAGCGTAGATTATGGTCATGAAGCTTTCTTT. Its translation is CASSVDYGHEAFF.

The chain has TRBV7-8 and TRBJ2-1; 9 bases are shared with TRBD1. This CDR3 comprises 15 residues. The germline V gene encodes CDR1 SGHVS and CDR2 FQNEAQ. With 2 bases clipped from V and 7 bases from J, the junction kept 6 bases outside the gene matches. This CDR3 reads CASSLRTGEWNEQFF. DNA for the CDR3: TGTGCCAGCAGCTTAAGGACAGGGGAGTGGAATGAGCAGTTCTTC.

The CDR3 spells CASSYPTANYGYTF. The CDR3 DNA is TGTGCCAGCAGTTACCCGACTGCGAACTATGGCTACACCTTC. This chain connects TRBV5-5 to TRBJ1-2; no clear D. Germline loops: CDR1 SGHKS, CDR2 YYEKEE (reference sequence). V was clipped by 5 bases and J by 2 bases, with 13 bases between them. The CDR3 spans 14 residues.

The V gene is TRBV6-5, the J gene TRBJ2-7, with D maybe TRBD1 (6 bases). The CDR3 has 12 residues. V was cut by 6 bases and J by 4 bases, with 10 bases left in between. Germline CDR1 is MNHEY and CDR2 is SVGAGI. The DNA for the CDR3 is TGTGCCAGCAGATCACAGGGTTACGAGCAGTACTTC. This translates into CASRSQGYEQYF.

The genes are TRBV28 and TRBJ1-6; no reliable D call. This CDR3 region has 14 residues. Germline V gene sequence: CDR1 MDHEN, CDR2 SYDVKM. V lost 6 bases to trimming and J lost 5 bases, with 11 bases between them. This CDR3 is CASRAISDNSPLHF. CDR3 coding DNA: TGTGCCAGCAGGGCCATTTCAGATAATTCACCCCTCCACTTT.

The CDR3 nucleotides read TGTGCCAGCAGCCAAGTAGGGGGTTTTACAGATACGCAGTATTTT. Encoded protein: CASSQVGGFTDTQYF. The chain couples TRBV9 to TRBJ2-3, with D perhaps matching TRBD1 (6 bases). The CDR3 sequence is 15 residues long. V was pared by 4 bases and J by 3 bases, with 15 bases between. Per germline, CDR1 SGDLS and CDR2 YYNGEE.

This clone came up once. This sequence joins TRBV29-1 and TRBJ2-3; 9 bases align to TRBD2. Germline CDR1 is SQVTM and CDR2 is ANQGSEA. With 7 bases clipped from V and 1 base from J, the junction kept 0 bases outside the gene matches. The CDR3 extends over 12 amino acids. This chain's CDR3 is CSGTSGTDTQYF. The CDR3 bases are TGCAGCGGGACTAGCGGCACAGATACGCAGTATTTT.

This clone was seen a handful of times. This sequence joins TRBV6-6 and TRBJ1-1; D call uncertain. This CDR3 comprises 15 residues. Trimming pared 6 bases from V and 0 bases from J, leaving 14 bases between. Germline V CDR1 and CDR2: MNHNY, SVGAGI (reference sequence). CDR3 loop: CASRGGTLMNTEAFF. The DNA of the CDR3 is TGTGCCAGCAGGGGAGGAACATTAATGAACACTGAAGCTTTCTTT.

The chain links TRBV19 to TRBJ2-5, with D possibly TRBD1 on 6 matching bases. This CDR3 is 15 amino acids long. CDR1 LNHDA and CDR2 SQIVND come from the germline V gene (reference sequence). V dropped 4 bases and J dropped 4 bases, with 16 bases sitting between them. Here the CDR3 DNA reads TGTGCCAGTAGTAGTGGGTCAGGGGCGGGAGAGACCCAGTACTTC. Translation: CASSSGSGAGETQYF.

The chain couples TRBV19 to TRBJ2-3, with TRBD2 as a possible D gene (5 bases). The V and J ends lost 2 bases and 2 bases respectively, with 14 bases between them. From germline, CDR1 is LNHDA and CDR2 SQIVND (reference sequence). CDR3 length: 16 residues. The chain's CDR3 is CASSIREGRDTDTQYF. The CDR3 DNA reads TGTGCCAGTAGTATACGAGAAGGACGGGACACAGATACGCAGTATTTT.

A few counts support this clone. The chain couples TRBV5-1 to TRBJ1-2; 12 positions match TRBD1. The CDR3 is 15 amino acids. The germline V gene encodes CDR1 SGHRS and CDR2 YFSETQ. J lost 3 bases, V lost 5 bases, and 5 bases had no gene match. In nucleotides, the CDR3 is TGCGCCAGCAGGGGACAGGGGGCTTCGGACTATGGCTACACCTTC. It translates to CASRGQGASDYGYTF.

This chain links TRBV13 with TRBJ1-6, with 9 bases lining up with TRBD1. The length of the CDR3 is 15 residues. Trimming cost V 5 bases and J 5 bases; bases outside gene matches: 4. The V gene's germline CDR1 is PRHDT and CDR2 FYEKMQ (reference sequence). The CDR3 coding sequence is TGTGCCAGCAGCCAGTGGGACAGGGATAATTCACCCCTCCACTTT. Encoded protein: CASSQWDRDNSPLHF.

The J gene is TRBJ2-1, the V gene TRBV11-1; D call uncertain. The CDR3 extends over 15 amino acids. Germline CDR1 and CDR2: SGHAT and FQDESV (reference sequence). V was trimmed by 5 bases and J by 0 bases, leaving 11 bases between them. CDR3 region: CASSADLNSYNEQFF. The DNA for the CDR3 is TGTGCCAGCAGCGCTGACCTGAACTCCTACAATGAGCAGTTCTTC.

CDR3 coding DNA: TGTGCCAGCAGGTCGGCGGGGGTCACAGATACGCAGTATTTT. Translation: CASRSAGVTDTQYF. The chain has TRBV6-1 and TRBJ2-3; TRBD2 agrees at 7 bases. The germline V gene has CDR1 MNHNS and CDR2 SASEGT. V shed 6 bases and J 2 bases; nucleotides not matched to a gene: 5. CDR3 length: 14 residues.

V gene TRBV18 combines with J gene TRBJ1-1; no clear D gene. The CDR3 totals 16 residues. The V end lost 3 bases, the J end lost 4 bases, and 18 bases lay between the germline ends. The V gene's germline CDR1 is KGHSH and CDR2 LQKENI. The CDR3 is CASSPAVWGKGTEAFF. The CDR3 bases are TGTGCCAGCTCACCCGCGGTATGGGGTAAAGGCACTGAAGCTTTCTTT.

The V call is TRBV19, the J call TRBJ2-1; D call uncertain. Trimming took off 6 bases at V and 1 base at J, with 7 bases between the two ends. There are 13 residues in the CDR3. Per the germline V gene, CDR1 is LNHDA and CDR2 is SQIVND (reference sequence). The CDR3 reads CASRPGSYNEQFF. CDR3 coding DNA: TGTGCCAGTAGACCTGGATCCTACAATGAGCAGTTCTTC.

V usage is TRBV28 and J usage is TRBJ2-1; a possible D gene is TRBD2 (5 bases). CDR3 length: 15 residues. Germline loops: CDR1 MDHEN, CDR2 SYDVKM. The V end was cut by 7 bases, the J end by 3 bases, with 16 bases between. CDR3 nucleotides: TGTGCCAGCACCGGTACCAGGAGGATCTACAATGAGCAGTTCTTC. This codes for CASTGTRRIYNEQFF.

This rearrangement joins TRBV4-3 to TRBJ1-3; tentative D call: TRBD1 (6 bases). This CDR3 region has 16 residues. With 5 bases removed from V and 7 bases from J, the gap between germline ends came to 21 bases. CDR1 and CDR2 from the germline V gene are LGHNA and YSLEER. This chain's CDR3 is CASSTGATGSRNTIYF. The CDR3 DNA follows: TGCGCCAGCAGCACAGGAGCGACAGGTAGTCGCAACACCATATATTTT.

J is TRBJ2-2 and V is TRBV11-2, with TRBD2 identical over 10 bases. This CDR3 is 15 amino acids long. The V and J ends lost 5 bases and 5 bases, in that order; junction bases with no gene match: 5. Looked up from germline, CDR1 is SGHAT and CDR2 is FQNNGV. The DNA of the CDR3 is TGTGCCAGCAGCCCGGGACTAGCGCTAACCGGGGAGCTGTTTTTT. Protein: CASSPGLALTGELFF.